These 16 T cell receptor beta chains came from one sample sequenced in a study of Graves' ophthalmopathy and Graves' hyperthyroidism. RNA transcripts were the source from which TCR beta CDR3 regions were amplified. HTBI primers served in a first-round RT-PCR, which a second-round multiplex PCR followed. TCRdb used MiXCR to reprocess the multiplex PCR reads, holding one entry per CDR3 protein. Of around 400,000 distinct CDR3 sequences listed, about 17% are singletons. The source material was peripheral blood. These TCRs come from a woman aged 18-30 years with Graves' ophthalmopathy.

This clonotype was observed at least ten times. The junction differs from germline at one of its ends, possibly a read error. The V and J genes are TRBV20-1 and TRBJ1-3; no reliable D call. CDR1 is DFQATT, CDR2 SNEGSKA, per germline (reference sequence). This CDR3 is built from 13 residues. CDR3 amino acids: CSANLISGNTTYF. CDR3 DNA sequence: TGCAGTGCTAACTTGATCTCTGGAAACACCACATATTTT.

This clonotype showed up many times. This sequence joins TRBV28 and TRBJ2-5, with 8 bases matching TRBD2. V shed 3 bases and J 5 bases; nucleotides not matched to a gene: 11. The germline V gene has CDR1 MDHEN and CDR2 SYDVKM. The CDR3 consists of 16 residues. CDR3 nucleotides: TGTGCCAGCAGTTTCGAGGTGCGGGGGGTGAGGGAGACCCAGTACTTC. Its translation is CASSFEVRGVRETQYF.

The chain couples TRBV6-2 or TRBV6-3 to TRBJ2-5, with D possibly being TRBD1 or TRBD2 (5 bases each). With 7 bases removed from V and 4 bases from J, the gap between germline ends came to 13 bases. Germline values: CDR1 MNHEY, CDR2 SVGEGT. The CDR3 spans 13 residues. DNA of the CDR3: TGTGCCAGCACGAGGGCAGGGTCAGAGACCCAGTACTTC. It translates to CASTRAGSETQYF.

V usage is TRBV28 and J usage is TRBJ1-1; D ambiguous. V dropped 8 bases and J dropped 9 bases, with 19 bases sitting between them. Germline-derived CDR1 and CDR2 are MDHEN and SYDVKM. This CDR3 spans 13 amino acids. The CDR3 here is CASLRRRAGKAFF. CDR3 nucleotides: TGTGCCAGCCTTCGACGGCGGGCAGGAAAAGCTTTCTTT. The full variable domain, rest sourced from reference TRBV28 and TRBJ1-1, is DVKVTQSSRYLVKRTGEKVFLECVQDMDHENMFWYRQDPGLGLRLIYFSYDVKMKEKGDIPEGYSVSREKKERFSLILESASTNQTSMYLCASLRRRAGKAFFGQGTRLTVV.

The table lists this clonotype with many counts. The rearrangement links TRBV5-1 to TRBJ2-5; D perhaps matches TRBD2 (7 bases). The V end lost 2 bases, the J end lost 2 bases, and 16 bases lay between the germline ends. The CDR3 runs 16 residues. Germline V gene sequence: CDR1 SGHRS, CDR2 YFSETQ. The CDR3 sequence is CASSFKAGAVQETQYF. DNA for the CDR3: TGCGCCAGCAGCTTCAAGGCGGGGGCGGTACAAGAGACCCAGTACTTC.

This clonotype was detected many times. The genes are TRBV9 and TRBJ1-2; a weak D match, TRBD1 (5 bases). Trimming took 0 bases from V and 2 from J, leaving 8 bases between them. This CDR3 comprises 14 residues. The germline gives CDR1 SGDLS, CDR2 YYNGEE. The CDR3 spells CASSVGHRNYGYTF. The CDR3 DNA reads TGTGCCAGCAGCGTAGGTCACAGGAACTATGGCTACACCTTC.

Concerning this clonotype: This sequence may be a read error, since a much larger clone differs from it by one base. The chain links TRBV6-1 to TRBJ2-7, with a possible D match to TRBD1 (5 bases). Germline CDR1 reads MNHNS; CDR2 reads SASEGT. The length of the CDR3 is 11 residues. Trimming stripped 7 bases from V and 11 bases from J, with 15 bases between. Here the CDR3 DNA reads TGTGCCAGCATGGGCACGGGCAGGGAGTACTTC. It is translated as CASMGTGREYF.

Turning to this clonotype: Its ends do not fully match the called genes, so a read error is possible. The genes are TRBV30 and TRBJ1-2; D not resolved. CDR3 length: 11 amino acids. Germline V gene lookup returns CDR1 GTSNPN and CDR2 SVGIG (reference sequence). CDR3 residues: CAWSVRVHSDF. CDR3 nucleotides: TGTGCCTGGAGTGTACGGGTCCATAGCGACTTC. Using reference TRBV30 and TRBJ1-2 for the parts outside the CDR3, the full variable domain is SQTIHQWPATLVQPVGSPLSLECTVEGTSNPNLYWYRQAAGRGLQLLFYSVGIGQISSEVPQNLSASRPQDRQFILSSKKLLLSDSGFYLCAWSVRVHSDFGSGTRLTVV.

This clonotype was seen many times. This chain links TRBV5-5 with TRBJ1-2; 11 bases map to TRBD1. CDR3 size: 15 residues. Germline CDR1 is SGHKS and CDR2 is YYEKEE (reference sequence). J gave up 4 bases and V 5 bases, and 7 bases lay outside the gene matches. CDR3 protein: CASSWTGGAGYGYTF. The CDR3 coding sequence is TGTGCCAGCAGTTGGACAGGGGGCGCAGGCTATGGCTACACCTTC.

The gene calls are TRBV7-2 and TRBJ2-7; weak D call: TRBD2 (6 bases). The germline V gene has CDR1 SGHTA and CDR2 FQGNSA. Trimming shortened V by 2 bases and J by 2 bases, and 13 bases separated the two germline ends. The CDR3 loop spans 15 amino acids. Written as DNA, the CDR3 is TGTGCCAGCAGCTTATCGGGAGCGGACCCCTACGAGCAGTACTTC. Its protein is CASSLSGADPYEQYF. The full variable domain, rest sourced from reference TRBV7-2 and TRBJ2-7, is GAGVSQSPSNKVTEKGKDVELRCDPISGHTALYWYRQSLGQGLEFLIYFQGNSAPDKSGLPSDRFSAERTGGSVSTLTIQRTQQEDSAVYLCASSLSGADPYEQYFGPGTRLTVT.

There are many counts of this clonotype. This chain connects TRBV6-5 to TRBJ1-2, with D possibly matching TRBD1 (6 bases). The length of the CDR3 is 15 residues. Looked up from germline, CDR1 is MNHEY and CDR2 is SVGAGI. V was shortened by 5 bases and J by 6 bases, with 19 bases between the two germline ends. DNA for the CDR3: TGTGCCAGCAGTCTCCTCGAGGGGGGGCGGGATGGCTACACCTTC. Translated, it gives CASSLLEGGRDGYTF.

This chain connects TRBV6-2 or TRBV6-3 to TRBJ2-7, with 9 bases aligning to TRBD2. The CDR3 has 16 amino acids. The V gene end was trimmed by 6 bases and the J gene end by 1 base; junction bases not matched to a gene: 10. The V gene's germline CDR1 is MNHEY and CDR2 SVGEGT. The CDR3 spells CASSASGRSVSYEQYF. The CDR3 DNA reads as TGTGCCAGCAGCGCCAGCGGGAGGTCCGTTTCCTACGAGCAGTACTTC.

This clonotype was counted a few times. The chain employs TRBV5-1 and TRBJ2-5, with 9 bases identical to TRBD1. In germline, CDR1 is SGHRS, CDR2 YFSETQ. Trimming at V came to 0 bases and at J to 2 bases, leaving 2 bases not matched to a gene. The CDR3 contains 15 residues. The CDR3 nucleotides are TGCGCCAGCAGCTTGGGGGACAGGGAACAAGAGACCCAGTACTTC. Its protein is CASSLGDREQETQYF.

This clonotype was seen a few times. V gene TRBV11-2 combines with J gene TRBJ2-5, with D hard to call. The V gene lost 3 bases and the J gene lost 4 bases, with 21 bases spanning the gap. Germline V gives CDR1 SGHAT, CDR2 FQNNGV. The length of the CDR3 is 17 residues. CDR3 sequence (DNA): TGTGCCAGCAGCTTTTTTCCTTGGGCGACCAGAGGAGAGACCCAGTACTTC. Protein product: CASSFFPWATRGETQYF.

Ten or more counts support this clonotype. The rearrangement uses TRBV6-5 and TRBJ2-7; no definite D call. The CDR3 runs 13 residues. The germline gives CDR1 MNHEY, CDR2 SVGAGI. The germline V and J ends were trimmed by 6 bases and 2 bases, with 11 bases remaining between them. In nucleotides, the CDR3 is TGTGCCAGCAGAAGGGTGGGTACCTACGAGCAGTACTTC. Protein sequence: CASRRVGTYEQYF.

This clonotype was counted at least ten times. The chain uses TRBV4-3 and TRBJ1-1; 8 nucleotides line up with TRBD1. V shed 4 bases, J shed 0 bases, and the junction held 4 bases outside the gene matches. Germline values: CDR1 LGHNA, CDR2 YSLEER. The CDR3 sequence is 15 residues long. The CDR3 DNA reads as TGCGCCAGCAGCCGGTCAGGGGGCATGAACACTGAAGCTTTCTTT. The encoded protein is CASSRSGGMNTEAFF.